A selection of T cell receptor beta chains follows, all from one sample in a study of Graves' ophthalmopathy and Graves' hyperthyroidism. MiXCR was run by TCRdb on the multiplex PCR reads, yielding one entry per CDR3 protein. The sample has roughly 480,000 distinct CDR3 sequences; 13% to 15% are singletons. Material: blood. These receptors originate from a woman aged 25 to 45 with Graves' ophthalmopathy. Both conserved end residues are part of each CDR3. D genes are given only for firm matches. Rows give clone size only sometimes, using once, few, many, or a class for an expanded clone.

D: .; J: TRBJ1-2; size: many; V: TRBV6-1; CDR3: CASSEGIETGHGYTF; DNA: TGTGCCAGCAGTGAAGGCATCGAGACAGGACATGGCTACACCTTC
D: .; J: TRBJ1-4; size: many; V: TRBV30; CDR3: CAWSLGRINEKLFF; DNA: TGTGCCTGGAGTCTGGGACGGATAAATGAAAAACTGTTTTTT
D: .; J: TRBJ2-7; size: many; V: TRBV12-3/TRBV12-4; CDR3: CASGSPEQYF; DNA: TGTGCCAGCGGAAGCCCCGAGCAGTACTTC
D: .; J: TRBJ1-3; size: .; V: TRBV10-3; CDR3: CAISDFPGVGSGNTIYF; DNA: TGTGCCATCAGTGATTTTCCGGGGGTGGGCTCTGGAAACACCATATATTTT
D: TRBD2; J: TRBJ2-7; size: many; V: TRBV20-1; CDR3: CSARASGNFYEQYF; DNA: TGCAGTGCTAGAGCGAGCGGGAACTTCTACGAGCAGTACTTC
D: .; J: TRBJ1-1; size: many; V: TRBV6-1; CDR3: CASSPRGGADTEAFF; DNA: TGTGCCAGCAGTCCGAGGGGGGGGGCGGACACTGAAGCTTTCTTT
D: .; J: TRBJ1-1; size: many; V: TRBV20-1; CDR3: CSATRTYSPEAFF; DNA: TGCAGTGCTACCCGGACCTACTCCCCTGAAGCTTTCTTT
D: TRBD1; J: TRBJ1-2; size: many; V: TRBV7-9; CDR3: CASSSGQGTHYGYTF; DNA: TGTGCCAGCAGCTCGGGACAGGGGACCCACTATGGCTACACCTTC
D: TRBD2; J: TRBJ2-1; size: few; V: TRBV2; CDR3: CAVRTSSYNEQFF; DNA: TGTGCCGTCAGGACTAGCTCCTACAATGAGCAGTTCTTC
D: .; J: TRBJ2-7; size: many; V: TRBV28; CDR3: CASSLDPRYSNNYEQYF; DNA: TGTGCCAGCAGTTTAGACCCGCGGTACAGTAACAACTACGAGCAGTACTTC
D: .; J: TRBJ2-2; size: .; V: TRBV30; CDR3: CAWSFETGELFF; DNA: TGTGCCTGGAGTTTTGAGACCGGGGAGCTGTTTTTT
D: TRBD1; J: TRBJ2-7; size: many; V: TRBV7-9; CDR3: CASTVTGAGEQYF; DNA: TGTGCCAGCACCGTGACAGGGGCAGGGGAGCAGTACTTC
D: .; J: TRBJ2-7; size: many; V: TRBV11-2; CDR3: CASSLDPGIYEQYF; DNA: TGTGCCAGCAGCTTAGATCCGGGGATCTACGAGCAGTACTTC
D: .; J: TRBJ1-2; size: many; V: TRBV28; CDR3: CASSLRGINYGYTF; DNA: TGTGCCAGCAGTTTAAGGGGGATAAACTATGGCTACACCTTC
D: TRBD1; J: TRBJ2-7; size: .; V: TRBV12-3/TRBV12-4; CDR3: CASSKGQGAHEQYF; DNA: TGTGCCAGCAGCAAGGGACAGGGGGCCCACGAGCAGTACTTC
D: TRBD2; J: TRBJ2-2; size: .; V: TRBV7-2; CDR3: CASSLAGGSGVNAGELFF; DNA: TGTGCCAGCAGCTTAGCGGGGGGTAGCGGGGTAAACGCCGGGGAGCTGTTTTTT
D: TRBD1; J: TRBJ1-5; size: many; V: TRBV6-1; CDR3: CASSRKGQGHYQPQHF; DNA: TGTGCCAGCAGCCGCAAGGGACAGGGGCATTATCAGCCCCAGCATTTT
D: .; J: TRBJ2-7; size: many; V: TRBV20-1; CDR3: CSALDSTTYEQYF; DNA: TGCAGTGCTCTAGACTCGACAACCTACGAGCAGTACTTC
D: .; J: TRBJ1-2; size: many; V: TRBV12-3/TRBV12-4; CDR3: CASSFPTNGYTF; DNA: TGTGCCAGCAGTTTCCCTACGAATGGCTACACCTTC
D: .; J: TRBJ2-7; size: many; V: TRBV20-1; CDR3: CSAREMVFYEQYF; DNA: TGCAGTGCTAGAGAGATGGTCTTCTACGAGCAGTACTTC
D: .; J: TRBJ2-5; size: many; V: TRBV7-9; CDR3: CATRDRIQETQYF; DNA: TGTGCCACCAGGGACCGAATCCAAGAGACCCAGTACTTC
D: TRBD1; J: TRBJ1-3; size: many; V: TRBV6-4; CDR3: CASRGSRQGARPNTIYF; DNA: TGTGCCAGCAGGGGTTCTCGACAGGGGGCCCGCCCAAACACCATATATTTT
D: .; J: TRBJ2-7; size: many; V: TRBV24-1; CDR3: CATSDLGTHQYF; DNA: TGTGCCACCAGTGATTTGGGGACCCATCAGTACTTC
D: TRBD2; J: TRBJ2-5; size: many; V: TRBV12-3/TRBV12-4; CDR3: CASSLAPTSGGTQYF; DNA: TGTGCCAGCAGTTTAGCACCGACTAGCGGGGGGACCCAGTACTTC
D: TRBD1; J: TRBJ1-5; size: many; V: TRBV6-1; CDR3: CASSRTGTGFNQPQHF; DNA: TGTGCCAGCAGTCGAACCGGGACAGGGTTTAATCAGCCCCAGCATTTT
D: .; J: TRBJ2-7; size: .; V: TRBV5-1; CDR3: CASSLEGVNEQYF; DNA: TGCGCCAGCAGCTTGGAGGGGGTTAACGAGCAGTACTTC
D: .; J: TRBJ1-2; size: many; V: TRBV5-4; CDR3: CASSRSGKHYGYTF; DNA: TGTGCCAGCAGTCGGTCAGGGAAGCACTATGGCTACACCTTC
D: .; J: TRBJ1-1; size: .; V: TRBV6-5; CDR3: CASSYNREVIGAEAFF; DNA: TGTGCCAGCAGTTACAACAGGGAAGTAATCGGGGCTGAAGCTTTCTTT
D: .; J: TRBJ1-2; size: .; V: TRBV29-1; CDR3: CSVGHLNYGYTF; DNA: TGCAGCGTTGGACACCTTAACTATGGCTACACCTTC
D: .; J: TRBJ1-5; size: many; V: TRBV6-2/TRBV6-3; CDR3: CATQRGIMEPQHF; DNA: TGTGCCACTCAACGGGGGATAATGGAGCCCCAGCATTTT
D: TRBD2; J: TRBJ2-7; size: .; V: TRBV7-9; CDR3: CASRPSGGLGEQYF; DNA: TGTGCCAGCAGACCTAGCGGGGGCTTGGGCGAGCAGTACTTC
D: .; J: TRBJ1-1; size: .; V: TRBV28; CDR3: CASRSAAGARTEAFF; DNA: TGTGCCAGCAGGTCCGCGGCGGGGGCAAGGACTGAAGCTTTCTTT
D: .; J: TRBJ1-2; size: many; V: TRBV6-1; CDR3: CASDRRGSAGGYTF; DNA: TGTGCCAGCGACCGGAGGGGCTCGGCAGGGGGCTACACCTTC
D: TRBD1; J: TRBJ2-5; size: many; V: TRBV12-3/TRBV12-4; CDR3: CASSSGTGIGERQETQYF; DNA: TGTGCCAGCAGCTCCGGGACAGGGATCGGGGAAAGACAAGAGACCCAGTACTTC
D: .; J: TRBJ2-5; size: many; V: TRBV10-3; CDR3: CAIRDPLLGTAIGTQYF; DNA: TGTGCCATCAGAGACCCGCTCCTCGGGACGGCCATTGGGACCCAGTACTTC
D: .; J: TRBJ1-1; size: many; V: TRBV28; CDR3: CASSLWGGEGTEAFF; DNA: TGTGCCAGCAGTTTATGGGGGGGGGAGGGCACTGAAGCTTTCTTT
D: .; J: TRBJ1-1; size: few; V: TRBV30; CDR3: CAWSVGGVAFF; DNA: TGTGCCTGGAGTGTCGGAGGGGTGGCTTTCTTT
D: .; J: TRBJ1-5; size: many; V: TRBV6-1; CDR3: CASSDGRVGLSNQPQHF; DNA: TGTGCCAGCAGTGATGGACGGGTAGGACTTAGCAATCAGCCCCAGCATTTT
D: TRBD1; J: TRBJ1-1; size: few; V: TRBV18; CDR3: CASSHRPGQRNTEAFF; DNA: TGTGCCAGCTCACATAGGCCGGGACAGAGGAACACTGAAGCTTTCTTT
D: .; J: TRBJ2-7; size: many; V: TRBV12-3/TRBV12-4; CDR3: CASSFSRGTSSPRGQYF; DNA: TGTGCCAGCAGTTTTTCCCGCGGGACTTCTTCCCCTCGCGGGCAGTACTTC
D: .; J: TRBJ2-2; size: many; V: TRBV10-3; CDR3: CAIIGEPGELFF; DNA: TGTGCCATCATCGGGGAACCCGGGGAGCTGTTTTTT